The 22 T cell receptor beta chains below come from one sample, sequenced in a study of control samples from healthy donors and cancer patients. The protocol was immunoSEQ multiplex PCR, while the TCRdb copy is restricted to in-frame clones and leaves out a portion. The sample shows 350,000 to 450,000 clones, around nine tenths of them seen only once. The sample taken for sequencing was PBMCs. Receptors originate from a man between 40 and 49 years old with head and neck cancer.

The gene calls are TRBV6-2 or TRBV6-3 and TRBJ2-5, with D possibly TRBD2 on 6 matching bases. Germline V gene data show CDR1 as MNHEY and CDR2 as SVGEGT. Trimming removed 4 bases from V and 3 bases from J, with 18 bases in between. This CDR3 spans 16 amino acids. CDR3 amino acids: CASSSLGGALKETQYF. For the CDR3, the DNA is TGTGCCAGCAGTTCCCTCGGGGGAGCCCTCAAAGAGACCCAGTACTTC.

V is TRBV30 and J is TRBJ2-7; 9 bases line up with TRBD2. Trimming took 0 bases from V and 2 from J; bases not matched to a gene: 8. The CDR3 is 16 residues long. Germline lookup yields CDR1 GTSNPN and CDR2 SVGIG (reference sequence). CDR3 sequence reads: CAWSVTLASGTYEQYF. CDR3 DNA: TGTGCCTGGAGTGTCACGTTGGCTAGCGGGACCTACGAGCAGTACTTC. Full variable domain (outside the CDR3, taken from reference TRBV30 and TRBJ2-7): SQTIHQWPATLVQPVGSPLSLECTVEGTSNPNLYWYRQAAGRGLQLLFYSVGIGQISSEVPQNLSASRPQDRQFILSSKKLLLSDSGFYLCAWSVTLASGTYEQYFGPGTRLTVT.

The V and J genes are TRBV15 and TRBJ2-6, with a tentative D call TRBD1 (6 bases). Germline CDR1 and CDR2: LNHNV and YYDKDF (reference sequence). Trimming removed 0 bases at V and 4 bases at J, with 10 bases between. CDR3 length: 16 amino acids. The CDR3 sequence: CATSRESGVGANVLTF. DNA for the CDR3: TGTGCCACCAGCAGAGAGTCAGGGGTCGGGGCCAACGTCCTGACTTTC.

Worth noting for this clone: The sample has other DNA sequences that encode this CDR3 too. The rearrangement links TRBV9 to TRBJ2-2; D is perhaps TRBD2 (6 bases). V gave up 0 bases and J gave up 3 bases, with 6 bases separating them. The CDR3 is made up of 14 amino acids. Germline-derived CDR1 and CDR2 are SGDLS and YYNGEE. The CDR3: CASSVGGDTGELFF. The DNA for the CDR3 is TGTGCCAGCAGCGTAGGGGGGGACACCGGGGAGCTGTTTTTT. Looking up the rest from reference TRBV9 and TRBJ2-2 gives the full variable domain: DSGVTQTPKHLITATGQRVTLRCSPRSGDLSVYWYQQSLDQGLQFLIQYYNGEERAKGNILERFSAQQFPDLHSELNLSSLELGDSALYFCASSVGGDTGELFFGEGSRLTVL.

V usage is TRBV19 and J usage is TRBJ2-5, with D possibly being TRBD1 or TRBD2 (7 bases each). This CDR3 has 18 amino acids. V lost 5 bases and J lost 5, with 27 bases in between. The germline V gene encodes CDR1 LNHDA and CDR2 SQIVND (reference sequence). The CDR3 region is CASSPRALGGGGMETQYF. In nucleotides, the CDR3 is TGTGCCAGTAGTCCGCGGGCTCTTGGGGGAGGGGGCATGGAGACCCAGTACTTC.

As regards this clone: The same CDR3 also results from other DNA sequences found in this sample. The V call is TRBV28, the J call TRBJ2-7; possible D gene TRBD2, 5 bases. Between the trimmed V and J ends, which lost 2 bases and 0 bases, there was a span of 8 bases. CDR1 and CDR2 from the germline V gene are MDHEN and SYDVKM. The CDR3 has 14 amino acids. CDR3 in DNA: TGTGCCAGCAGTTTAGAGGGCAGCTCCTACGAGCAGTACTTC. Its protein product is CASSLEGSSYEQYF.

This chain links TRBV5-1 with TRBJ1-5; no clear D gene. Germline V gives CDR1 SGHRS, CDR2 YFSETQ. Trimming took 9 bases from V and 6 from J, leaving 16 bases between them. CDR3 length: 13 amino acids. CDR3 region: CATAPGVGQPQHF. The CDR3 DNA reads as TGCGCCACCGCCCCCGGGGTCGGTCAGCCCCAGCATTTT.

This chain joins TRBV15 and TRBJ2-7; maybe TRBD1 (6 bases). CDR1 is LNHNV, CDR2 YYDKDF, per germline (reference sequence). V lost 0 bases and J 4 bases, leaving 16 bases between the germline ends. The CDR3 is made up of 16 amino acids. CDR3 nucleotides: TGTGCCACCAGCAGAGATGTGGGGACAAGGGAATACGAGCAGTACTTC. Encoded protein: CATSRDVGTREYEQYF.

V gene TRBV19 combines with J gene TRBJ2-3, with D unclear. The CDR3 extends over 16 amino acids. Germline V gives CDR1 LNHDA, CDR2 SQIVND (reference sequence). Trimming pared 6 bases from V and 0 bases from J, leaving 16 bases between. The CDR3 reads CASSSKTEPSTDTQYF. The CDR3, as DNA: TGTGCCAGTAGCTCGAAGACTGAGCCTAGCACAGATACGCAGTATTTT.

The CDR3 nucleotides read TGTGCCAGCAGCCCAACAGCAGTCTATGGCTACACCTTC. Translation: CASSPTAVYGYTF. The J gene is TRBJ1-2, the V gene TRBV14; D unclear. This CDR3 is built from 13 residues. The V end was cut by 4 bases, the J end by 4 bases, with 10 bases between. Germline CDR1 reads SGHDN; CDR2 reads FVKESK.

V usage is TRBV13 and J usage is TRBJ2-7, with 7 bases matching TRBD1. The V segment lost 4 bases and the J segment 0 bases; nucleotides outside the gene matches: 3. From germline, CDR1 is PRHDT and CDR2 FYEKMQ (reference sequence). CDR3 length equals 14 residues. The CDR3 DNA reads TGTGCCAGCAGCTCTCGGGACAGCTCCTACGAGCAGTACTTC. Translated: CASSSRDSSYEQYF. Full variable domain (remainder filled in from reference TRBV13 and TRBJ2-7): AAGVIQSPRHLIKEKRETATLKCYPIPRHDTVYWYQQGPGQDPQFLISFYEKMQSDKGSIPDRFSAQQFSDYHSELNMSSLELGDSALYFCASSSRDSSYEQYFGPGTRLTVT.

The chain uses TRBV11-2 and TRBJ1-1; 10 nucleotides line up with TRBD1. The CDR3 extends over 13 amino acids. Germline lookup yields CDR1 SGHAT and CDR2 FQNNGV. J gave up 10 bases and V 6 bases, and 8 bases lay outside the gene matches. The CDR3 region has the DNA TGTGCCAGCAGTCAAGAGACAGGGGGCAGAGCTTTCTTT. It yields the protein CASSQETGGRAFF.

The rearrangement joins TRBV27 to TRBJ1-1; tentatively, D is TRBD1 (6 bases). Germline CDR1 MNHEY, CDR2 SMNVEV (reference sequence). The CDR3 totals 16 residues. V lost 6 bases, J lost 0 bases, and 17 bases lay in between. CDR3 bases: TGTGCCAGCAGCCCGTACAGGGACCTTATGAACACTGAAGCTTTCTTT. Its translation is CASSPYRDLMNTEAFF.

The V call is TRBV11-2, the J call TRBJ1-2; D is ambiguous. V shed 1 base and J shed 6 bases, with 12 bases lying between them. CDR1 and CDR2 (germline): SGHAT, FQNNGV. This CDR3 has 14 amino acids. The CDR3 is CASSLAREVDGYTF. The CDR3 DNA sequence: TGTGCCAGCAGCTTAGCGAGGGAGGTGGATGGCTACACCTTC.

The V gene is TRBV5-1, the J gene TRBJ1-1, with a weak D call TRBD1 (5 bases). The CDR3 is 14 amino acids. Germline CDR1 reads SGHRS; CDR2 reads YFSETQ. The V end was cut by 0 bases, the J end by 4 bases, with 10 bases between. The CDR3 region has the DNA TGCGCCAGCAGCTTGGAGGCTGGGGGCACTGAAGCTTTCTTT. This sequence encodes CASSLEAGGTEAFF.

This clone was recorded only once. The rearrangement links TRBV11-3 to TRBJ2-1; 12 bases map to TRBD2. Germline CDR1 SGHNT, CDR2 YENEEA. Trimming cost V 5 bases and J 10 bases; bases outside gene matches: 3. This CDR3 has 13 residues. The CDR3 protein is CASSKGLAGEQFF. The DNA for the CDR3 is TGTGCCAGCAGCAAGGGACTAGCGGGCGAGCAGTTCTTC.

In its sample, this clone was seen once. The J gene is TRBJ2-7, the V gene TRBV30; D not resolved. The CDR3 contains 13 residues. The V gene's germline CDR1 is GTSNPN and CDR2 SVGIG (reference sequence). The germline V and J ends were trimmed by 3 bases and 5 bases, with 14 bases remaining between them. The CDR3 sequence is CAWSGLEAHEQYF. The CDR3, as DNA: TGTGCCTGGAGCGGGTTGGAAGCCCACGAGCAGTACTTC.

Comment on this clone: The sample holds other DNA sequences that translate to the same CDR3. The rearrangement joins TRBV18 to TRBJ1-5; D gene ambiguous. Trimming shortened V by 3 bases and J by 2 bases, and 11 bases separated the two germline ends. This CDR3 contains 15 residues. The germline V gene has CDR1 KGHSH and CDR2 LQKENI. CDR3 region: CASSPSLGGNQPQHF. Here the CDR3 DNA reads TGTGCCAGCTCACCTTCACTGGGTGGCAATCAGCCCCAGCATTTT.

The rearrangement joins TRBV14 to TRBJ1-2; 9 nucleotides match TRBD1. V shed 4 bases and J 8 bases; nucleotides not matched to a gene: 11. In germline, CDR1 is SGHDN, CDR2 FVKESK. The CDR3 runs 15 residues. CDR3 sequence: CASSPKGGTGLGYTF. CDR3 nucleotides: TGTGCCAGCAGCCCCAAGGGTGGGACAGGGCTCGGCTACACCTTC.

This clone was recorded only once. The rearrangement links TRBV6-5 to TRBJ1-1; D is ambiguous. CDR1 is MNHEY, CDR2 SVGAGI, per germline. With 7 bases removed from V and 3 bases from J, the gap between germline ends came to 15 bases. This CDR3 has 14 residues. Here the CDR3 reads CASTDTGRDTEAFF. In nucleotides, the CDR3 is TGTGCCAGCACCGACACTGGGCGGGACACTGAAGCTTTCTTT.

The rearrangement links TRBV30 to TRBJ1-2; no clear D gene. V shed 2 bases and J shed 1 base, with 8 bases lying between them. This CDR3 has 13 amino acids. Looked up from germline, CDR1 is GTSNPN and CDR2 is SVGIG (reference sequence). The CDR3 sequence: CAWSREFNYGYTF. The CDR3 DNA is TGTGCCTGGAGTAGAGAATTTAACTATGGCTACACCTTC. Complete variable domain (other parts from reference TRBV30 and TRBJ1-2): SQTIHQWPATLVQPVGSPLSLECTVEGTSNPNLYWYRQAAGRGLQLLFYSVGIGQISSEVPQNLSASRPQDRQFILSSKKLLLSDSGFYLCAWSREFNYGYTFGSGTRLTVV.

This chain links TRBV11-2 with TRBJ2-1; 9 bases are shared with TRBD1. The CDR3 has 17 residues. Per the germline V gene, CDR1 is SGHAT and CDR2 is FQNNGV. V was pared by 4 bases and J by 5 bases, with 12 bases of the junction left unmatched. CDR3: CASSYQTGTGINNEQFF. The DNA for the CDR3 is TGTGCCAGCAGCTACCAAACCGGGACAGGGATAAACAATGAGCAGTTCTTC.